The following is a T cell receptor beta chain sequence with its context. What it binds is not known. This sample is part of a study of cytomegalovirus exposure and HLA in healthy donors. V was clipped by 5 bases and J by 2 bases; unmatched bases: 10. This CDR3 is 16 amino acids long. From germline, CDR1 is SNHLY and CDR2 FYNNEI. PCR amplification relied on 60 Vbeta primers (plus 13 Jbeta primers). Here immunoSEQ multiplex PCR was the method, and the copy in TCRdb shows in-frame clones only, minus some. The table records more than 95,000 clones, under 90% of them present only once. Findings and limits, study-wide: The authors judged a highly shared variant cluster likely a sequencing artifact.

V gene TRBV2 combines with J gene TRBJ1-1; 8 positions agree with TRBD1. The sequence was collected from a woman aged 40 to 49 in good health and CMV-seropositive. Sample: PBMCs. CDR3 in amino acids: CASSISLGQVNTEAFF. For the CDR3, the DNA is TGTGCCAGCAGTATTTCTTTGGGACAGGTAAACACTGAAGCTTTCTTT.